The 4 T cell receptor beta chains given below trace back to one sample, sequenced in a study of blood T cell repertoires in COVID-19. The method was immunoSEQ multiplex PCR; TCRdb's version includes in-frame clones alone and lacks a portion of them. This sample yields tens of thousands of clones, of which around 76% are seen a single time; around 30% belongs to the top ten. Sequencing used peripheral blood. The origin of the receptors is a woman aged 80 or over with active or convalescent COVID-19.

On this clone itself: The sample holds other DNA sequences that translate to the same CDR3. The J gene is TRBJ1-6, the V gene TRBV9; D remains unclear. V lost 0 bases and J 4 bases, leaving 8 bases between the germline ends. The CDR3 is 15 residues long. Germline values: CDR1 SGDLS, CDR2 YYNGEE. The CDR3 DNA sequence: TGTGCCAGCAGCGTAGGTAGAGATTATAATTCACCCCTCCACTTT. It codes for CASSVGRDYNSPLHF.

This CDR3 reads CATSVTKGGPGELFF. CDR3 in DNA: TGTGCCACCAGCGTCACTAAAGGGGGTCCCGGGGAGCTGTTTTTT. The chain is built from TRBV15 and TRBJ2-2, with a weak D call TRBD1 (6 bases). CDR3 size: 15 residues. From germline, CDR1 is LNHNV and CDR2 YYDKDF (reference sequence). Deletions cut 5 bases from V and 6 bases from J, with 16 bases between.

This sequence joins TRBV28 and TRBJ1-5; D unclear. Germline CDR1 reads MDHEN; CDR2 reads SYDVKM. The length of the CDR3 is 13 residues. The ends were cut back, 8 bases at V and 2 bases at J, with 10 bases in the middle. CDR3 protein: CASHDTGNQPQHF. The CDR3 nucleotides are TGTGCCAGCCACGACACCGGCAATCAGCCCCAGCATTTT.

This clone was seen only a few times. The chain joins TRBV6-2 or TRBV6-3 to TRBJ2-3; TRBD1 aligns across 7 bases. V was pared by 4 bases and J by 0 bases, with 4 bases of the junction left unmatched. CDR3 length equals 15 residues. CDR1 and CDR2 (germline): MNHEY, SVGEGT. The CDR3 sequence: CASSSGQASTDTQYF. For the CDR3, the DNA is TGTGCCAGCAGTTCTGGACAGGCAAGCACAGATACGCAGTATTTT.